The clone carrying this TCR beta chain occurred a few times. The antigen remains unidentified. TCRdb re-called the 5' RACE reads with MiXCR, one entry per CDR3 protein. The profile shows about 560,000 distinct CDR3 sequences, about a fifth of them singletons. The data are from a study of T-cell memory formation after mild COVID-19. Overall study: Largely donor-specific TCR clusters were found. Study conclusions and caveats: The pre-infection memory compartment contained some responding clones, suggesting cross-reactive memory joined.

The CDR3 consists of 17 residues. This sequence was found in an adult woman who had mild COVID-19 (a few samples of this study predate the infection). Cell type and time point are not known. The sample was PBMCs or a T cell subset sorted from them (not recorded which). The rearrangement links TRBV21-1 to TRBJ2-2; TRBD1 is taken as the D call from the table, unchecked against the DNA. TRBV21-1 is tagged as a pseudogene. The CDR3 spells CASSNDWSELRGGELFF. In nucleotides, the CDR3 is TGTGCCAGCAGCAACGATTGGTCAGAGCTCAGGGGCGGGGAGCTGTTTTTT.